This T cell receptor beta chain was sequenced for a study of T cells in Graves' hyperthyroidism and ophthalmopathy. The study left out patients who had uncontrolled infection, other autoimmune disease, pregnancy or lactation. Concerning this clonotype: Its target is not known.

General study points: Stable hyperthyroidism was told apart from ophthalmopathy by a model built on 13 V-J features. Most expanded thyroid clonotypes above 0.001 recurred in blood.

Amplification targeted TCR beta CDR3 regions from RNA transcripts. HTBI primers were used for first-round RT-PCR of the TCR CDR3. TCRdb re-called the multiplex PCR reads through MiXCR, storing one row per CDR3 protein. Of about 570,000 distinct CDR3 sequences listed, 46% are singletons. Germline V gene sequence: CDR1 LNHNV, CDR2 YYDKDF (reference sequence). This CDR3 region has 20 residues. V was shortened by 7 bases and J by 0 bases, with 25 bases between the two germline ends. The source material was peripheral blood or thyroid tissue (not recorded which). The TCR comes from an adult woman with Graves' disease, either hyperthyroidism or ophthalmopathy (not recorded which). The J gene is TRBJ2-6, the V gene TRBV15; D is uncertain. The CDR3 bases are TGTGCCACCAACTCCTACAGCTTGGCCAGACGGATCTCTGGGGCCAACGTCCTGACTTTC. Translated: CATNSYSLARRISGANVLTF.